A selection of T cell receptor beta chains follows, all from one sample in a study of CD8 T cells in Susac syndrome. TCRdb processed the immunoSEQ multiplex PCR reads anew with MiXCR; each CDR3 protein has one entry. The table has 150,000 to 200,000 distinct CDR3 sequences, around 93% seen once; the top ten hold around 0.13%. The sequenced sample consisted of CD4+ T cells from PBMCs. Every receptor here comes from a human donor in good health. The CDR3 runs from the conserved cysteine through the conserved F or W. A D gene is named only where the DNA matches it firmly. Clone size is not always given. Where it is, it says once, few, many or a class for expanded clones.

j_gene: TRBJ1-4; d_gene: .; abundance: .; v_gene: TRBV9; CDR3nt: TGTGCCAGCAGCGTTAAAGGGGTAAACGAAAAACTGTTTTTT; CDR3aa: CASSVKGVNEKLFF
j_gene: TRBJ2-3; d_gene: TRBD2; abundance: .; v_gene: TRBV29-1; CDR3nt: TGCAGCGTTGAGAGTATAGCGGGGGGGTCAACAGATACGCAGTATTTT; CDR3aa: CSVESIAGGSTDTQYF
j_gene: TRBJ1-5; d_gene: .; abundance: .; v_gene: TRBV15; CDR3nt: TGTGCCACCAGCGTGACGGGACACATCAATCAGCCCCAGCATTTT; CDR3aa: CATSVTGHINQPQHF
j_gene: TRBJ1-1; d_gene: .; abundance: once; v_gene: TRBV6-2/TRBV6-3; CDR3nt: TGTGCCAGCAGTTACGTGGTAGGACAGCAAAGCATGAACACTGAAGCTTTCTTT; CDR3aa: CASSYVVGQQSMNTEAFF
j_gene: TRBJ1-2; d_gene: .; abundance: .; v_gene: TRBV18; CDR3nt: TGTGCCAGCTCACCACCGTCAGTGCCCGACTATGGCTACACCTTC; CDR3aa: CASSPPSVPDYGYTF
j_gene: TRBJ2-3; d_gene: .; abundance: .; v_gene: TRBV18; CDR3nt: TGTGCCAGCTCACCGGCAATAGCGAGATATGGCACAGATACGCAGTATTTT; CDR3aa: CASSPAIARYGTDTQYF
j_gene: TRBJ2-1; d_gene: .; abundance: .; v_gene: TRBV30; CDR3nt: TGTGCCTGGTCGTACTCCTACAATGAGCAGTTCTTC; CDR3aa: CAWSYSYNEQFF
j_gene: TRBJ2-3; d_gene: .; abundance: .; v_gene: TRBV20-1; CDR3nt: TGCAGTGCTCCTGAAAGGGGCACAGATACGCAGTATTTT; CDR3aa: CSAPERGTDTQYF
j_gene: TRBJ2-1; d_gene: .; abundance: .; v_gene: TRBV3-1; CDR3nt: TGTGCCAGCAGCCAGGGGGTAAGCAGGAGGAATGAGCAGTTCTTC; CDR3aa: CASSQGVSRRNEQFF
j_gene: TRBJ2-5; d_gene: .; abundance: .; v_gene: TRBV5-1; CDR3nt: TGCGCCAGCAGCTTGTCACCGGGGGAAGAGACCCAGTACTTC; CDR3aa: CASSLSPGEETQYF
j_gene: TRBJ2-7; d_gene: TRBD2; abundance: .; v_gene: TRBV20-1; CDR3nt: TGCAGTGCTAGTGCGGCGGGGGGGCGCGAGCAGTACTTC; CDR3aa: CSASAAGGREQYF
j_gene: TRBJ1-2; d_gene: .; abundance: .; v_gene: TRBV2; CDR3nt: TGTGCCAGCAGTGCTAGGGAAGGTCTTGGCTACACCTTC; CDR3aa: CASSAREGLGYTF
j_gene: TRBJ2-5; d_gene: TRBD1; abundance: .; v_gene: TRBV3-1; CDR3nt: TGTGCCAGCAGCCAAGGACAGGGTCCCCAGCACTTC; CDR3aa: CASSQGQGPQHF
j_gene: TRBJ1-1; d_gene: .; abundance: .; v_gene: TRBV5-6; CDR3nt: TGTGCCAGCAGTTGGGCGGGGGGAACTGAAGCTTTCTTT; CDR3aa: CASSWAGGTEAFF
j_gene: TRBJ2-7; d_gene: TRBD2; abundance: .; v_gene: TRBV29-1; CDR3nt: TGCAGCGTTGAAGATCCAACTAGCGGGGCCTACGAGCAGTACTTC; CDR3aa: CSVEDPTSGAYEQYF
j_gene: TRBJ2-5; d_gene: TRBD2; abundance: .; v_gene: TRBV3-1; CDR3nt: TGTGCCAGCAGCCGCCGAGGGCTAGCGGGGGGGCTGGGAGAGACCCAGTACTTC; CDR3aa: CASSRRGLAGGLGETQYF
j_gene: TRBJ2-5; d_gene: .; abundance: .; v_gene: TRBV19; CDR3nt: TGTGCCAGTAGCTCCACACGGGGATCTGAGACCCAGTACTTC; CDR3aa: CASSSTRGSETQYF
j_gene: TRBJ2-7; d_gene: TRBD2; abundance: .; v_gene: TRBV4-2; CDR3nt: TGTGCCAGCAGCCAAGACCCGACTAGCGGGAGCTCCTACGAGCAGTACTTC; CDR3aa: CASSQDPTSGSSYEQYF
j_gene: TRBJ1-1; d_gene: .; abundance: .; v_gene: TRBV5-1; CDR3nt: TGCGCCAGCAGCTTGGACGGGGAGGGAGGAACTGAAGCTTTCTTT; CDR3aa: CASSLDGEGGTEAFF
j_gene: TRBJ1-3; d_gene: TRBD1; abundance: .; v_gene: TRBV7-2; CDR3nt: TGTGCCAGCAGCACGGGACAGAGAAACACCATATATTTT; CDR3aa: CASSTGQRNTIYF
j_gene: TRBJ2-5; d_gene: .; abundance: .; v_gene: TRBV27; CDR3nt: TGTGCCAGCAGTTCACTAGGCGGTGACGAGACCCAGTACTTC; CDR3aa: CASSSLGGDETQYF
j_gene: TRBJ2-3; d_gene: .; abundance: .; v_gene: TRBV2; CDR3nt: TGTGCCAGCAGTGGGCCATCCACACAGGACCCAGCGCAGTATTTT; CDR3aa: CASSGPSTQDPAQYF
j_gene: TRBJ2-1; d_gene: .; abundance: .; v_gene: TRBV7-9; CDR3nt: TGTGCCAGCAGCCTCCGCGGATTCTCCTACAATGAGCAGTTCTTC; CDR3aa: CASSLRGFSYNEQFF
j_gene: TRBJ2-1; d_gene: .; abundance: .; v_gene: TRBV11-2; CDR3nt: TGTGCCAGCAGCTTACTACGGGATGCGCAGTTCTTC; CDR3aa: CASSLLRDAQFF
j_gene: TRBJ2-5; d_gene: TRBD1; abundance: .; v_gene: TRBV5-1; CDR3nt: TGCGCCAGCAGCGGACAGGGGGCCCAAGAGACCCAGTACTTC; CDR3aa: CASSGQGAQETQYF
j_gene: TRBJ2-3; d_gene: TRBD1; abundance: once; v_gene: TRBV19; CDR3nt: TGTGCCAGCCGGGAATCGACAGGGGGCGCGGATACGCAGTATTTT; CDR3aa: CASRESTGGADTQYF
j_gene: TRBJ1-6; d_gene: .; abundance: .; v_gene: TRBV2; CDR3nt: TGTGCCAGCAGCGGCGACGGTACAAATTCACCCCTCCACTTT; CDR3aa: CASSGDGTNSPLHF
j_gene: TRBJ2-3; d_gene: TRBD2; abundance: .; v_gene: TRBV5-1; CDR3nt: TGCGCCAGCAGCGAATTCGGGGGGGGGCCGAGAGATACGCAGTATTTT; CDR3aa: CASSEFGGGPRDTQYF
j_gene: TRBJ1-2; d_gene: TRBD1; abundance: .; v_gene: TRBV20-1; CDR3nt: TGCAGTGCTCCCGGGACAGGGGGCGATGGCTACACCTTC; CDR3aa: CSAPGTGGDGYTF
j_gene: TRBJ1-3; d_gene: TRBD1; abundance: .; v_gene: TRBV2; CDR3nt: TGTGCCAGCAGTGCCCCCAGGGGGCTTGGAAACACCATATATTTT; CDR3aa: CASSAPRGLGNTIYF
j_gene: TRBJ2-1; d_gene: TRBD2; abundance: .; v_gene: TRBV20-1; CDR3nt: TGCAGTGCAGAGGGCGCTAGCGGGGCCCCTGAGCAGTTCTTC; CDR3aa: CSAEGASGAPEQFF
j_gene: TRBJ2-6; d_gene: .; abundance: .; v_gene: TRBV19; CDR3nt: TGTGCCAGTAGTATAGATCACGTTCAGGCTGGTGGGGCCAACGTCCTGACTTTC; CDR3aa: CASSIDHVQAGGANVLTF
j_gene: TRBJ1-1; d_gene: .; abundance: .; v_gene: TRBV29-1; CDR3nt: TGCAGCGTTGAGAAGGCAGGGACCACTGAAGCTTTCTTT; CDR3aa: CSVEKAGTTEAFF
j_gene: TRBJ2-2; d_gene: TRBD2; abundance: .; v_gene: TRBV20-1; CDR3nt: TGCAGTGCTGGGAGTAGCGGGGGGGCTGTCGGGGAGCTGTTTTTT; CDR3aa: CSAGSSGGAVGELFF
j_gene: TRBJ1-5; d_gene: TRBD1; abundance: once; v_gene: TRBV7-7; CDR3nt: TGTGCCAGCAGCCCCCGGGACAGCACCTATAGCAATCAGCCCCAGCATTTT; CDR3aa: CASSPRDSTYSNQPQHF
j_gene: TRBJ2-1; d_gene: .; abundance: .; v_gene: TRBV2; CDR3nt: TGTGCCAGCAAAAAAGGCGGGGAGATCCGCAATGAGCAGTTCTTC; CDR3aa: CASKKGGEIRNEQFF
j_gene: TRBJ2-1; d_gene: .; abundance: .; v_gene: TRBV3-1; CDR3nt: TGTGCCAGCAGCCAAGAAGTTTACAATGAGCAGTTCTTC; CDR3aa: CASSQEVYNEQFF
j_gene: TRBJ1-5; d_gene: TRBD1; abundance: .; v_gene: TRBV6-1; CDR3nt: TGTGCCAGCAGTGTACAGGGGGAAAATCAGCCCCAGCATTTT; CDR3aa: CASSVQGENQPQHF
j_gene: TRBJ2-7; d_gene: TRBD2; abundance: .; v_gene: TRBV7-8; CDR3nt: TGTGCCAGCTCTGGACTAGCGGGAAACTACGAGCAGTACTTC; CDR3aa: CASSGLAGNYEQYF
j_gene: TRBJ2-7; d_gene: TRBD1; abundance: .; v_gene: TRBV20-1; CDR3nt: TGCAGTGCTAGAGCTTCGGGGACAGGGTACGAGCAGTACTTC; CDR3aa: CSARASGTGYEQYF
j_gene: TRBJ2-7; d_gene: .; abundance: .; v_gene: TRBV7-2; CDR3nt: TGTGCCAGCAGCACCTTAGGGTCTTCCTACGAGCAGTACTTC; CDR3aa: CASSTLGSSYEQYF
j_gene: TRBJ2-7; d_gene: .; abundance: .; v_gene: TRBV14; CDR3nt: TGTGCCAGCAGCCTCATACAGGAAACAGAGCAGTACTTC; CDR3aa: CASSLIQETEQYF
j_gene: TRBJ2-4; d_gene: TRBD1; abundance: .; v_gene: TRBV20-1; CDR3nt: TGCAGTGGCCTCCTGGGACAGAGAACGTACTTC; CDR3aa: CSGLLGQRTYF
j_gene: TRBJ2-3; d_gene: TRBD2; abundance: .; v_gene: TRBV19; CDR3nt: TGTGCCAGTAATAATAGGAGGGGAGGGTCTAGCACAGATACGCAGTATTTT; CDR3aa: CASNNRRGGSSTDTQYF
j_gene: TRBJ1-6; d_gene: TRBD1; abundance: .; v_gene: TRBV3-1; CDR3nt: TGTGCCAGCAGCCAGATAGACAGGGCCCATTCACCCCTCCACTTT; CDR3aa: CASSQIDRAHSPLHF
j_gene: TRBJ1-4; d_gene: .; abundance: .; v_gene: TRBV29-1; CDR3nt: TGCAGCGCTGGACCTTCAACTAATGAAAAACTGTTTTTT; CDR3aa: CSAGPSTNEKLFF
j_gene: TRBJ2-2; d_gene: TRBD2; abundance: .; v_gene: TRBV10-3; CDR3nt: TGTGCCATCACCGGGACTACCTCGGGCACCGGGGAGCTGTTTTTT; CDR3aa: CAITGTTSGTGELFF
j_gene: TRBJ2-3; d_gene: TRBD2; abundance: once; v_gene: TRBV20-1; CDR3nt: TGCAGTGCGAAGAGGGCTAGCGGCTTCACAGATACGCAGTATTTT; CDR3aa: CSAKRASGFTDTQYF
j_gene: TRBJ1-3; d_gene: .; abundance: .; v_gene: TRBV3-1; CDR3nt: TGTGCCAGCAGCCACTCAGGGGCAGGAAACACCATATATTTT; CDR3aa: CASSHSGAGNTIYF
j_gene: TRBJ1-3; d_gene: TRBD1; abundance: .; v_gene: TRBV6-1; CDR3nt: TGTGCCAGCAGTCCACAGGGGACTGGAAACACCATATATTTT; CDR3aa: CASSPQGTGNTIYF